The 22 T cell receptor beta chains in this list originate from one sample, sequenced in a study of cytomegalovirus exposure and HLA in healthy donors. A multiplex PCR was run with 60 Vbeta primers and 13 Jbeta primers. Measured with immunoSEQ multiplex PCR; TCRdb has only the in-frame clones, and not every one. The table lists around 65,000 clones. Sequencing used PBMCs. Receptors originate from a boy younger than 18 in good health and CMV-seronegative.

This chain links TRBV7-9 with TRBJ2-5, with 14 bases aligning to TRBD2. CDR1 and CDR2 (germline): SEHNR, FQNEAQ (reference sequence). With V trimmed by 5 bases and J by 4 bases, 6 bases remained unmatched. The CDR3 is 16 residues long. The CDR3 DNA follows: TGTGCCAGCAGCCCGGGACTAGCGGGAGTGACAGAGACCCAGTACTTC. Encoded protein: CASSPGLAGVTETQYF.

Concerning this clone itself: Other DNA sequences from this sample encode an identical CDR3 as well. The CDR3 is CASSSDRGETQYF. The CDR3 nucleotides are TGTGCCAGCAGCTCTGACAGAGGAGAGACCCAGTACTTC. The chain combines TRBV7-3 with TRBJ2-5, with D tentatively TRBD1 (5 bases). CDR1 is SGHTA, CDR2 FQGTGA, per germline. This CDR3 contains 13 residues. V was cut by 4 bases and J by 4 bases, with 10 bases left in between. Variable domain in full (rest from reference TRBV7-3 and TRBJ2-5): GAGVSQTPSNKVTEKGKYVELRCDPISGHTALYWYRQSLGQGPEFLIYFQGTGAADDSGLPNDRFFAVRPEGSVSTLKIQRTERGDSAVYLCASSSDRGETQYFGPGTRLLVL.

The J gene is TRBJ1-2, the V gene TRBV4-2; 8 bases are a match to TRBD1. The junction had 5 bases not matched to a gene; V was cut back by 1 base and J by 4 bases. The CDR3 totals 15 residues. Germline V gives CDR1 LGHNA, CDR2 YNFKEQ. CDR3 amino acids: CASSQAIQGGYGYTF. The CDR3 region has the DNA TGTGCCAGCAGCCAAGCAATACAGGGGGGCTATGGCTACACCTTC.

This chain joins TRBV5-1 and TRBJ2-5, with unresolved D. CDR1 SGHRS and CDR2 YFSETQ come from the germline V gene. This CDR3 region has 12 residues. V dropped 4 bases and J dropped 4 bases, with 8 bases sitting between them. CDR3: CASSAQSETQYF. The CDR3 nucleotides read TGCGCCAGCAGCGCACAATCAGAGACCCAGTACTTC.

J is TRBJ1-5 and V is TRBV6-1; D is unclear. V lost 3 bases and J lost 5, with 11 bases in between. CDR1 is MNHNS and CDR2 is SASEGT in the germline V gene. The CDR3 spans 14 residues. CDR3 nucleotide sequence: TGTGCCAGCAGTGACCCACCCGGGGATCAGCCCCAGCATTTT. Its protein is CASSDPPGDQPQHF.

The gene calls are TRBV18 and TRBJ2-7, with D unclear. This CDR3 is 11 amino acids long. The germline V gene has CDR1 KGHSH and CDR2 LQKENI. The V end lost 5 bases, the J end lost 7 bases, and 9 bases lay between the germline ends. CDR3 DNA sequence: TGTGCCAGCTCAGACCGAGGAGAGCAGTACTTC. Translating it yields CASSDRGEQYF.

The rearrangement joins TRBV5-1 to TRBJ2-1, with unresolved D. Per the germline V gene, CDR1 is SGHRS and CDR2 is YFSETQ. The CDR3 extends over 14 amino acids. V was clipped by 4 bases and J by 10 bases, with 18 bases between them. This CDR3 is CASSEFYGSGEQFF. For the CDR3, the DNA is TGCGCCAGCAGCGAATTCTACGGGTCTGGCGAGCAGTTCTTC. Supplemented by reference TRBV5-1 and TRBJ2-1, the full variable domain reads KAGVTQTPRYLIKTRGQQVTLSCSPISGHRSVSWYQQTPGQGLQFLFEYFSETQRNKGNFPGRFSGRQFSNSRSEMNVSTLELGDSALYLCASSEFYGSGEQFFGPGTRLTVL.

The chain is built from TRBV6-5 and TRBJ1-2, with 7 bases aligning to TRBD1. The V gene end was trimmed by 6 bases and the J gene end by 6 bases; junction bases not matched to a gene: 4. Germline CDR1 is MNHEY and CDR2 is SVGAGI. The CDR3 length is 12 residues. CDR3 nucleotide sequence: TGTGCCAGCAGCCGAACAGGGGATGGCTACACCTTC. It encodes CASSRTGDGYTF.

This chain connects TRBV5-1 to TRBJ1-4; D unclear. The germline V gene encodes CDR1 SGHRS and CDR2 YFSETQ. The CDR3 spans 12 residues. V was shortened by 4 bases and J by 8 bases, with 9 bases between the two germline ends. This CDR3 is CASSAVREKLFF. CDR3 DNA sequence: TGCGCCAGCAGCGCTGTGAGAGAAAAACTGTTTTTT.

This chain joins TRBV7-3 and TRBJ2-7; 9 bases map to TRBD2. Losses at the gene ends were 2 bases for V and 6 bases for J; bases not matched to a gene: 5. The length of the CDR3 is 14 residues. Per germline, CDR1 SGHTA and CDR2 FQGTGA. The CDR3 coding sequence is TGTGCCAGCAGCTTAGCGGGAGGGCCCGCCGAGCAGTACTTC. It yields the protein CASSLAGGPAEQYF.

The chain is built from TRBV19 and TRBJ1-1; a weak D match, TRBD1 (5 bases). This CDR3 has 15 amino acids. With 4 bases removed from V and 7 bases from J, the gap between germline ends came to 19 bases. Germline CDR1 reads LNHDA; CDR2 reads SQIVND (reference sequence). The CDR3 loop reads CASSRTLDMNREAFF. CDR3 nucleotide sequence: TGTGCCAGTAGTAGGACGTTGGACATGAACCGTGAAGCTTTCTTT.

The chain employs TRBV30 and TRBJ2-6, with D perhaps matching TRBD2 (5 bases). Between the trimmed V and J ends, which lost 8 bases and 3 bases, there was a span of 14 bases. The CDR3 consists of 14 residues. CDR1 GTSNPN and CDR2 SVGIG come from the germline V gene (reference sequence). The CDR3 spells CARKDGVGANVLTF. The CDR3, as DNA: TGTGCCCGAAAAGACGGGGTTGGGGCCAACGTCCTGACTTTC.

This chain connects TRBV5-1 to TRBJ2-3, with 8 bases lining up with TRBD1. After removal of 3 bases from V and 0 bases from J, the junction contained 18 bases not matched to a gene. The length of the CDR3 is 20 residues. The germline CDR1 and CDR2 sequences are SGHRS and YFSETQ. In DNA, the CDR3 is TGCGCCAGCAGCTGGGAGACAGGGGCTTCGAGTCCGGATAGCACAGATACGCAGTATTTT. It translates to CASSWETGASSPDSTDTQYF.

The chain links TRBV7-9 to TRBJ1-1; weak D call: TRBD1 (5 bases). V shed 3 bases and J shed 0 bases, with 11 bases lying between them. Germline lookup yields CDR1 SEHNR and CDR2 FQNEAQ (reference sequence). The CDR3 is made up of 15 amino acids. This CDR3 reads CASSLTGVMNTEAFF. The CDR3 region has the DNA TGTGCCAGCAGCTTGACGGGGGTCATGAACACTGAAGCTTTCTTT. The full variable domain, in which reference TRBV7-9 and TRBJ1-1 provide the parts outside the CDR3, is DTGVSQNPRHKITKRGQNVTFRCDPISEHNRLYWYRQTLGQGPEFLTYFQNEAQLEKSRLLSDRFSAERPKGSFSTLEIQRTEQGDSAMYLCASSLTGVMNTEAFFGQGTRLTVV.

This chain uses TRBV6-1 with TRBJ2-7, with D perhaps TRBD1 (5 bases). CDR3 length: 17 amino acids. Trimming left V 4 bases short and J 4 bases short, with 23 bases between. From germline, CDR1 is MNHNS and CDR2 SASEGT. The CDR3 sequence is CASSATAFGMNLYEQYF. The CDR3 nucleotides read TGTGCCAGCAGTGCGACAGCTTTTGGGATGAATTTGTACGAGCAGTACTTC.

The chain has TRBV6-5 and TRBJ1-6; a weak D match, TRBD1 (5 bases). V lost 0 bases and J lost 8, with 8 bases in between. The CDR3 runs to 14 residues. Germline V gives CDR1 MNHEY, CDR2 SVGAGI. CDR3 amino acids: CASSYSRADSPLHF. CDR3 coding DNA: TGTGCCAGCAGTTACTCCAGGGCTGATTCACCCCTCCACTTT.

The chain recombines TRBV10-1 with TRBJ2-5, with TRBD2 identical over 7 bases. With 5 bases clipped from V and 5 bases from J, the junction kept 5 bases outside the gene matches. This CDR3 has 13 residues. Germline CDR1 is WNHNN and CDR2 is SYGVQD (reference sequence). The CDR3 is CASSSTSFETQYF. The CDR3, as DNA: TGCGCCAGCAGTTCGACTAGCTTTGAGACCCAGTACTTC.

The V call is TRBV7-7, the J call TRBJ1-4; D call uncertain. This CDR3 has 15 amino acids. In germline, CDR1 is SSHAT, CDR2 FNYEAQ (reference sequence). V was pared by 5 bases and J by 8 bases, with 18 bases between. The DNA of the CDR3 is TGTGCCAGCAGCCCGGTGGCAAGTCCGGGGGAAAAACTGTTTTTT. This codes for CASSPVASPGEKLFF.

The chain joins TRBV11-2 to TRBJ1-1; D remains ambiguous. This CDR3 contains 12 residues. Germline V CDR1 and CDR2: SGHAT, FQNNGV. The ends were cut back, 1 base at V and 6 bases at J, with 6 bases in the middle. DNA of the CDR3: TGTGCCAGCAGCTTAGGGCGGGCTGAAGCTTTCTTT. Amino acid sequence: CASSLGRAEAFF.

CDR3 amino acids: CAWIAGRYEQYF. CDR3 in DNA: TGTGCCTGGATAGCGGGACGCTACGAGCAGTACTTC. This chain joins TRBV30 and TRBJ2-7, with 8 bases aligning to TRBD2. Losses at the gene ends were 4 bases for V and 3 bases for J; bases not matched to a gene: 2. This CDR3 region has 12 residues. Germline V gene sequence: CDR1 GTSNPN, CDR2 SVGIG (reference sequence).

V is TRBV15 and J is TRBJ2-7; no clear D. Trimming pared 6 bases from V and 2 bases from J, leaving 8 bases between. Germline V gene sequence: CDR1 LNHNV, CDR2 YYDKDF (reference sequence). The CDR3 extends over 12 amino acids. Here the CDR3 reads CATSNEAYEQYF. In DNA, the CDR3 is TGTGCCACCAGTAACGAGGCCTACGAGCAGTACTTC.

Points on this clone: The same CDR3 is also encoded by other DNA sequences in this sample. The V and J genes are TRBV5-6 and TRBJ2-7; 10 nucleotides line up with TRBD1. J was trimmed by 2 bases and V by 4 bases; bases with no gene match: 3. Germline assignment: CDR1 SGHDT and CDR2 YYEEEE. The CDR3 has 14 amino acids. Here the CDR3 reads CASSLGQGAYEQYF. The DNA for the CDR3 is TGTGCCAGCAGCCTAGGACAGGGGGCCTACGAGCAGTACTTC.